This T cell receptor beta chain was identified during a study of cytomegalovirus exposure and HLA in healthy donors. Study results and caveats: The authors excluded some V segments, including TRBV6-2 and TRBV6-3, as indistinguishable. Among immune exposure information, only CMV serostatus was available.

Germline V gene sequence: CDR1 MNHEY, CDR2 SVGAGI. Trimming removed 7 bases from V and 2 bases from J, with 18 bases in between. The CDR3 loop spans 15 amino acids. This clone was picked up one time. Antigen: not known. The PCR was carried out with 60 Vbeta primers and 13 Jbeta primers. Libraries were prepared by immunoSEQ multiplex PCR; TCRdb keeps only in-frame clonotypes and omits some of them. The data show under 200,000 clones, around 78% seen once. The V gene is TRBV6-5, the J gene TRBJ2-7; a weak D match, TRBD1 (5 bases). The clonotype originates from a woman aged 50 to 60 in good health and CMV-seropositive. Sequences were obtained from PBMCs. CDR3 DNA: TGTGCCAGCAACCCAGGGCTTCCCTTCCCCTACGAGCAGTACTTC. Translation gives CASNPGLPFPYEQYF.